The sequence of this T cell receptor (beta chain) was determined in a study of cytomegalovirus exposure and HLA in healthy donors. The PCR used 60 Vbeta and 13 Jbeta primers. Generated by immunoSEQ multiplex PCR, the TCRdb table keeps only in-frame clones and is missing some. Found here are around 180,000 clones, more than 75% of them singletons; the top ten hold around 1.6%. The CDR3 length is 11 residues. V shed 8 bases and J shed 8 bases, with 12 bases lying between them. CDR1 is MDHEN and CDR2 is SYDVKM in the germline V gene. This chain connects TRBV28 to TRBJ1-1, with D hard to call. The sequence derives from a woman aged 45-65 years in good health and CMV-seronegative. Sequenced input: PBMCs. CDR3 coding DNA: TGTGCCAGCGCGGATTCCCGCGAAGCTTTCTTT. It specifies CASADSREAFF.